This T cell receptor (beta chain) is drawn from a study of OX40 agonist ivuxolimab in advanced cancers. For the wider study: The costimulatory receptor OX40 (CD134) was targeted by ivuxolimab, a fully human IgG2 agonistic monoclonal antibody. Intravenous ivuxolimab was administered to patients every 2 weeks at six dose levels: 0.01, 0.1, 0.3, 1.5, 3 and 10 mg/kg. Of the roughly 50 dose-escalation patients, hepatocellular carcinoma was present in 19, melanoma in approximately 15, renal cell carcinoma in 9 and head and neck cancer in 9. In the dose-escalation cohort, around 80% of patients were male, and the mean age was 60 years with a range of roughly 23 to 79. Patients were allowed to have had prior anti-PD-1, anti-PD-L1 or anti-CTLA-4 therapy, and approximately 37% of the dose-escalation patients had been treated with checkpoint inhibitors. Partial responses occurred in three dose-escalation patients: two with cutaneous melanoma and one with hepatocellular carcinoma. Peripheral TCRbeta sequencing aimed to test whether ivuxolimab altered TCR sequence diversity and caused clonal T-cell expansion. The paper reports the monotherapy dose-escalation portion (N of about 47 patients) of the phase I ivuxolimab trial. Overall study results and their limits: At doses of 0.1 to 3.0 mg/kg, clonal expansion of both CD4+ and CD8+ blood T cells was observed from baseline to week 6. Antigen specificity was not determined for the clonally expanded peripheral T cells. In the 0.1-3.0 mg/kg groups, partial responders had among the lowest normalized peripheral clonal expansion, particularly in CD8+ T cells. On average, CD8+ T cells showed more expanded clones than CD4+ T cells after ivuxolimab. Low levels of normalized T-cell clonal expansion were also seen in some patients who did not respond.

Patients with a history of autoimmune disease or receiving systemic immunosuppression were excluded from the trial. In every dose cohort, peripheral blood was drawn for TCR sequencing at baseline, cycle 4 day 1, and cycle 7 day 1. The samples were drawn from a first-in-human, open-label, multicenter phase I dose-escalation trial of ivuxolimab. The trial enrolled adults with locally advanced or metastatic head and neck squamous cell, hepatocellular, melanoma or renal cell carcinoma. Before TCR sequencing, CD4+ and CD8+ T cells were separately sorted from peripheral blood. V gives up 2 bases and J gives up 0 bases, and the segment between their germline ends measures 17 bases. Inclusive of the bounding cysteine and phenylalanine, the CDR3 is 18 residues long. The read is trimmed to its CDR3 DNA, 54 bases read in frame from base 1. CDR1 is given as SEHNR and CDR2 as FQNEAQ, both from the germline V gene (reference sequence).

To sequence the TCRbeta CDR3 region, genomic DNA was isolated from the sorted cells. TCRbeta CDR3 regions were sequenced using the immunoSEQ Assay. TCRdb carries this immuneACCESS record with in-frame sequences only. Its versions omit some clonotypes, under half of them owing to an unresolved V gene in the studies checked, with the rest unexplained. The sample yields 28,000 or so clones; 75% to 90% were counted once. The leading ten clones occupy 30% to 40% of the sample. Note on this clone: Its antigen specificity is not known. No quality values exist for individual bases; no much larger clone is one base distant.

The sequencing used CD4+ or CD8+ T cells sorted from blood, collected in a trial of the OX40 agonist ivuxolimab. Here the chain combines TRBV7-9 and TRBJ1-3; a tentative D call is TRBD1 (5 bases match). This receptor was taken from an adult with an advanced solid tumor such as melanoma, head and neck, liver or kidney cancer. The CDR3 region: CASSLSLVDIGSGNTIYF. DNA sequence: TGTGCCAGCAGCTTAAGTTTAGTGGACATAGGCTCTGGAAACACCATATATTTT.